These 22 T cell receptor beta chains share one sample of origin, sequenced in a study of blood T cell repertoires in COVID-19. Repertoires were generated with immunoSEQ multiplex PCR, while TCRdb's copy carries only in-frame clones and drops some. The sample has 250,000 to 300,000 clones; 85% to 90% are singletons. Sequenced input: PBMCs or T cells enriched from blood (not recorded which). The receptors stem from a man aged 18 to 29 who had recovered from COVID-19.

In DNA form, the CDR3 reads TGTGCCAGCAGCTTCCAGACGCAGGGCGGCACCATATATTTT. Amino acid sequence: CASSFQTQGGTIYF. The rearrangement links TRBV5-5 to TRBJ1-3; the D gene is possibly TRBD1 (5 bases). The germline gives CDR1 SGHKS, CDR2 YYEKEE (reference sequence). Trimming cost V 2 bases and J 9 bases, with 15 bases left between them. This CDR3 comprises 14 residues.

The chain joins TRBV3-1 (or the pseudogene TRBV3-2) to TRBJ2-2; no clear D gene. Trimming removed 2 bases from V and 6 bases from J, with 16 bases in between. The CDR3 consists of 16 residues. Germline V gene lookup returns CDR1 LGHDT and CDR2 YNNKEL (reference sequence). The CDR3 DNA is TGTGCCAGCAGCCAAATGAGGCGTAAGATTGCCGGGGAGCTGTTTTTT. Encoded protein: CASSQMRRKIAGELFF.

This clone appeared a few times. This chain links TRBV7-2 with TRBJ2-3, with 9 nucleotides matching TRBD1. V gave up 3 bases and J gave up 5 bases; unmatched junction bases: 9. The CDR3 spans 16 residues. CDR1 SGHTA and CDR2 FQGNSA come from the germline V gene. The CDR3 spells CASSFYGTGTGDTQYF. The CDR3 region has the DNA TGTGCCAGCAGCTTTTACGGGACAGGGACGGGAGATACGCAGTATTTT.

Here the CDR3 reads CASSEGWVSGEQYF. In DNA form, the CDR3 reads TGTGCCAGCAGTGAAGGGTGGGTCTCGGGCGAGCAGTACTTC. The chain recombines TRBV2 with TRBJ2-7; D is uncertain. V gave up 1 base and J gave up 6 bases, with 13 bases separating them. Per the germline V gene, CDR1 is SNHLY and CDR2 is FYNNEI. The CDR3 has 14 residues.

This clone came up a few times. This chain uses TRBV19 with TRBJ1-1, with 7 nucleotides matching TRBD1. The ends lost 11 bases at V and 9 bases at J; junction bases unmatched: 6. Germline CDR1 LNHDA, CDR2 SQIVND (reference sequence). The CDR3 extends over 10 amino acids. In DNA, the CDR3 is TGTGCCGCGAGGGGACAGAAAGCTTTCTTT. Amino acid sequence: CAARGQKAFF.

This clone showed up many times. This CDR3 is also generated by other DNA sequences in the sample. V gene TRBV7-9 combines with J gene TRBJ1-6; maybe TRBD1 (5 bases). Germline V lookup: CDR1 SEHNR, CDR2 FQNEAQ (reference sequence). The CDR3 covers 17 residues. Trimming cost V 10 bases and J 7 bases, with 26 bases left between them. The CDR3 bases are TGTGCCACCCCCCCCCACGACCGGGGGGGAGTAAATTCACCCCTCCACTTT. It yields the protein CATPPHDRGGVNSPLHF. The full variable domain, in which reference TRBV7-9 and TRBJ1-6 provide the parts outside the CDR3, is DTGVSQNPRHKITKRGQNVTFRCDPISEHNRLYWYRQTLGQGPEFLTYFQNEAQLEKSRLLSDRFSAERPKGSFSTLEIQRTEQGDSAMYLCATPPHDRGGVNSPLHFGNGTRLTVT.

The V and J genes are TRBV4-1 and TRBJ1-5, with TRBD1 as a possible D gene (6 bases). Germline V CDR1 and CDR2: MGHRA, YSYEKL. There are 16 residues in the CDR3. The V end was cut by 0 bases, the J end by 2 bases, with 11 bases between. This CDR3 reads CASSQDFRGGNQPQHF. CDR3 sequence (DNA): TGCGCCAGCAGCCAAGATTTCAGGGGCGGCAATCAGCCCCAGCATTTT.

The V call is TRBV5-6, the J call TRBJ2-5; D call uncertain. The germline V and J ends were trimmed by 1 base and 1 base, with 8 bases remaining between them. The germline V gene has CDR1 SGHDT and CDR2 YYEEEE. The CDR3 length is 14 residues. The CDR3, as DNA: TGTGCCAGCAGCTTGCAAGCCCGCCAAGAGACCCAGTACTTC. Translation gives CASSLQARQETQYF.

The chain couples TRBV7-6 to TRBJ2-5; D is perhaps TRBD1 (5 bases). Between the trimmed V and J ends, which lost 1 base and 4 bases, there was a span of 16 bases. CDR1 is SGHVS and CDR2 is FNYEAQ in the germline V gene. The CDR3 runs to 16 residues. CDR3 residues: CASSLDLAGRRETQYF. The CDR3 coding sequence is TGTGCCAGCAGCTTAGATTTAGCAGGGCGCCGAGAGACCCAGTACTTC. Supplemented by reference TRBV7-6 and TRBJ2-5, the full variable domain reads GAGVSQSPRYKVTKRGQDVALRCDPISGHVSLYWYRQALGQGPEFLTYFNYEAQQDKSGLPNDRFSAERPEGSISTLTIQRTEQRDSAMYRCASSLDLAGRRETQYFGPGTRLLVL.

This chain uses TRBV27 with TRBJ2-4; D possibly corresponds to TRBD1 (5 bases). V shed 5 bases and J shed 0 bases, with 14 bases lying between them. Looked up from germline, CDR1 is MNHEY and CDR2 is SMNVEV (reference sequence). The CDR3 is 16 residues long. CDR3 protein: CASSLSGALAKNIQYF. The DNA of the CDR3 is TGTGCCAGCAGTCTAAGTGGGGCTCTAGCCAAAAACATTCAGTACTTC.

Here the CDR3 reads CASSLVPGTGVSNYGYTF. CDR3 DNA: TGTGCCAGCAGTTTGGTCCCCGGGACAGGGGTTTCTAACTATGGCTACACCTTC. The chain couples TRBV28 to TRBJ1-2; 10 positions agree with TRBD1. The CDR3 totals 18 residues. V lost 3 bases to trimming and J lost 0 bases; unmatched junction nucleotides: 10. Germline loops: CDR1 MDHEN, CDR2 SYDVKM.

V gene TRBV27 combines with J gene TRBJ1-4; 12 nucleotides line up with TRBD1. CDR3 length equals 17 residues. Germline-derived CDR1 and CDR2 are MNHEY and SMNVEV (reference sequence). With V trimmed by 5 bases and J by 8 bases, 12 bases remained unmatched. CDR3 coding DNA: TGTGCCAGCAGTCTCCGGGGACAGGGGGCTGGGACAGAAAAACTGTTTTTT. Protein product: CASSLRGQGAGTEKLFF.

This sequence joins TRBV3-1 (or the pseudogene TRBV3-2) and TRBJ2-1; perhaps TRBD2 as D (5 bases). Germline assignment: CDR1 LGHDT and CDR2 YNNKEL (reference sequence). CDR3 length equals 12 residues. The V and J ends lost 7 bases and 6 bases respectively, with 10 bases between them. For the CDR3, the DNA is TGTGCCAGCACCCTAGGGAGCAATGAGCAGTTCTTC. Translated: CASTLGSNEQFF.

The V gene is TRBV7-6, the J gene TRBJ1-3; TRBD1 agrees at 7 bases. The V gene's germline CDR1 is SGHVS and CDR2 FNYEAQ. This CDR3 spans 17 amino acids. V shed 1 base and J 1 base; nucleotides not matched to a gene: 7. CDR3 in DNA: TGTGCCAGCAGCTTAGAGATCCCAGGGGGATCTGGAAACACCATATATTTT. This gives the protein CASSLEIPGGSGNTIYF.

This clone has a handful of counts. J is TRBJ1-2 and V is TRBV4-2; D uncertain. CDR1 and CDR2 (germline): LGHNA, YNFKEQ. V gave up 0 bases and J gave up 0 bases, with 14 bases separating them. CDR3 length equals 17 residues. Here the CDR3 DNA reads TGTGCCAGCAGCCAAGACCGTTACCCCTCAGCTAACTATGGCTACACCTTC. This gives the protein CASSQDRYPSANYGYTF.

V is TRBV27 and J is TRBJ1-3; 9 nucleotides agree with TRBD1. The ends lost 6 bases at V and 4 bases at J; junction bases unmatched: 7. Germline V gene sequence: CDR1 MNHEY, CDR2 SMNVEV (reference sequence). This CDR3 spans 15 amino acids. CDR3 sequence reads: CASRRTGVFGNTIYF. CDR3 DNA sequence: TGTGCCAGCAGGCGGACAGGGGTATTCGGAAACACCATATATTTT.

The chain couples TRBV6-5 to TRBJ2-1; 11 bases match TRBD2. This CDR3 contains 16 residues. The V gene's germline CDR1 is MNHEY and CDR2 SVGAGI. V lost 4 bases, J lost 5 bases, and 7 bases stayed unmatched. In DNA, the CDR3 is TGTGCCAGCAGTTGGAGGACTAGCGGGTATGACAATGAGCAGTTCTTC. As protein: CASSWRTSGYDNEQFF.

In regard to this clone: The sample contains more than one DNA sequence encoding this CDR3. V is TRBV11-2 and J is TRBJ1-1, with unresolved D. This CDR3 region has 13 residues. Deletions cut 1 base from V and 3 bases from J, with 6 bases between. The germline V gene encodes CDR1 SGHAT and CDR2 FQNNGV. The CDR3 DNA follows: TGTGCCAGCAGCTTAGTCCGAGACACTGAAGCTTTCTTT. As protein: CASSLVRDTEAFF.

This rearrangement joins TRBV7-9 to TRBJ2-2, with 7 bases identical to TRBD2. J gave up 2 bases and V 3 bases, and 3 bases lay outside the gene matches. The CDR3 has 15 residues. Germline CDR1 SEHNR, CDR2 FQNEAQ (reference sequence). The CDR3 region has the DNA TGTGCCAGCAGCTTCCTAGCGGTAAACACCGGGGAGCTGTTTTTT. As protein: CASSFLAVNTGELFF. Full variable domain (rest looked up from reference TRBV7-9 and TRBJ2-2): DTGVSQNPRHKITKRGQNVTFRCDPISEHNRLYWYRQTLGQGPEFLTYFQNEAQLEKSRLLSDRFSAERPKGSFSTLEIQRTEQGDSAMYLCASSFLAVNTGELFFGEGSRLTVL.

This rearrangement joins TRBV28 to TRBJ1-1, with D hard to call. Germline CDR1 MDHEN, CDR2 SYDVKM. The CDR3 covers 11 residues. Trimming removed 7 bases at V and 0 bases at J, with 3 bases between. The CDR3 here is CASNMNTEAFF. The CDR3 DNA is TGTGCCAGCAACATGAACACTGAAGCTTTCTTT.

The chain uses TRBV28 and TRBJ2-7, with D hard to call. V lost 10 bases and J lost 3, with 16 bases in between. This CDR3 contains 13 residues. Looked up from germline, CDR1 is MDHEN and CDR2 is SYDVKM. The CDR3 loop is CATKSVRGYEQYF. For the CDR3, the DNA is TGTGCCACTAAATCGGTCAGAGGCTACGAGCAGTACTTC.

The rearrangement uses TRBV5-5 and TRBJ2-7; 7 positions match TRBD1. Looked up from germline, CDR1 is SGHKS and CDR2 is YYEKEE (reference sequence). This CDR3 has 16 residues. V lost 2 bases, J lost 4 bases, and 12 bases stayed unmatched. CDR3 loop: CASSLGPGTETYEQYF. CDR3 coding DNA: TGTGCCAGCAGCTTAGGTCCCGGGACAGAAACTTACGAGCAGTACTTC.